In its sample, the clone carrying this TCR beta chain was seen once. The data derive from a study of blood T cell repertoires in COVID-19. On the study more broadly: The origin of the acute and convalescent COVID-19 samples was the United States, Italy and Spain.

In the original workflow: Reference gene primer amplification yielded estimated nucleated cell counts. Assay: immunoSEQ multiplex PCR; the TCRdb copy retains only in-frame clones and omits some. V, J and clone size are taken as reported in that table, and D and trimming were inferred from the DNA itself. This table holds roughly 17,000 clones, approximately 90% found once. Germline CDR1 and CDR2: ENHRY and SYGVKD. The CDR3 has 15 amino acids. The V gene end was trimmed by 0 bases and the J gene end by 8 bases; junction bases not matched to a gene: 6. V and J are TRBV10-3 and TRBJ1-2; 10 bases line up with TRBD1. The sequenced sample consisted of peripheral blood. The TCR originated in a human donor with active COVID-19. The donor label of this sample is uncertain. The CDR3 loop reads CAISESGTGAAGYTF. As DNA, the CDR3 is TGTGCCATCAGTGAGTCGGGGACAGGGGCGGCCGGCTACACCTTC.